The 3 T cell receptor beta chains below all came from one sample that was sequenced in a study of beta chain features in type 1 diabetes. cDNA synthesis used the whole RNA isolate, giving expressed TCRB sequences. Generated by immunoSEQ multiplex PCR, the TCRdb table keeps only in-frame clones and is missing some. The table has around 250,000 clones, about 26% seen once. The material sequenced was central memory CD4+ T cells from blood. The receptors shown here come from a man younger than 45 in good health.

The V gene is TRBV18, the J gene TRBJ1-1; D unclear. The V end lost 8 bases, the J end lost 0 bases, and 22 bases lay between the germline ends. The CDR3 is made up of 17 amino acids. Looked up from germline, CDR1 is KGHSH and CDR2 is LQKENI. Here the CDR3 DNA reads TGTGCCAGCACCCGCTACTCTCTCTCCGCCCTGAACACTGAAGCTTTCTTT. This sequence encodes CASTRYSLSALNTEAFF.

In its sample, this clone was seen a few times. V and J are TRBV29-1 and TRBJ1-1; tentative D call: TRBD1 (5 bases). There are 14 residues in the CDR3. V was cut by 5 bases and J by 0 bases, with 13 bases left in between. The germline CDR1 and CDR2 sequences are SQVTM and ANQGSEA. The CDR3 loop reads CSVQGLSLNTEAFF. CDR3 DNA sequence: TGCAGCGTTCAGGGTCTGAGTTTGAACACTGAAGCTTTCTTT. Together with reference TRBV29-1 and TRBJ1-1, the CDR3 gives the full variable domain: SAVISQKPSRDICQRGTSLTIQCQVDSQVTMMFWYRQQPGQSLTLIATANQGSEATYESGFVIDKFPISRPNLTFSTLTVSNMSPEDSSIYLCSVQGLSLNTEAFFGQGTRLTVV.

This clone was counted between two and nine times. This chain connects TRBV7-8 to TRBJ2-3, with a possible D match to TRBD1 (6 bases). With 0 bases removed from V and 0 bases from J, the gap between germline ends came to 10 bases. The CDR3 length is 16 residues. Per the germline V gene, CDR1 is SGHVS and CDR2 is FQNEAQ. The CDR3 DNA reads TGTGCCAGCAGCTTAGCCAGGGGCATCAGCACAGATACGCAGTATTTT. It encodes CASSLARGISTDTQYF. Using reference TRBV7-8 and TRBJ2-3 for the parts outside the CDR3, the full variable domain is GAGVSQSPRYKVAKRGQDVALRCDPISGHVSLFWYQQALGQGPEFLTYFQNEAQLDKSGLPSDRFFAERPEGSVSTLKIQRTQQEDSAVYLCASSLARGISTDTQYFGPGTRLTVL.